This T cell receptor beta chain came from a study of T cells in localized non-small cell lung cancer. Assay used: immunoSEQ multiplex PCR; TCRdb lists only in-frame clones, some missing. The sample carries about 2,600 clones, roughly 24% recorded once. Germline loops: CDR1 LNHNV, CDR2 YYDKDF (reference sequence). The length of the CDR3 is 15 residues. After removal of 8 bases from V and 4 bases from J, the junction contained 10 bases not matched to a gene. The chain joins TRBV15 to TRBJ2-5; TRBD1 agrees at 10 bases. The sequencing here drew on lung tumor tissue, taken before any cancer treatment. The TCR comes from a male donor older than 55 with stage I lung adenocarcinoma. CDR3 amino acids: CATAPDDRGRETQYF. CDR3 bases: TGTGCCACCGCCCCTGATGACAGGGGGCGAGAGACCCAGTACTTC.